This note documents a single T cell receptor beta chain sequence. Its target is unknown. The record originates from a study of shared clonotypes between healthy human individuals. The donors were adults (healthy and HIV-negative) with no recent acute infections or vaccinations. The genomic DNA of each subset was split evenly across several immunoSEQ plates. PCR replicates performed on unsorted PBMC used approximately 310 ng DNA, 28,000 or so T cell genomes. TCRdb's table, derived via immunoSEQ multiplex PCR, lists solely in-frame clones and lacks some. Of about half a million clones listed, roughly 80% are singletons. Overall study findings and caveats: Collection of samples was limited to blood; tissue repertoires likely differ.

The receptor was isolated from a woman between 40 and 55 years old in good health. Some clones in this sample may be carry-over from other donors' samples. Sequenced material: PBMCs.

This CDR3 reads CATSRRAGSYNEQFF. CDR3 nucleotides: TGTGCCACCTCACGACGGGCAGGATCCTACAATGAGCAGTTCTTC. This sequence joins TRBV15 and TRBJ2-1; D gene uncertain. The CDR3 is 15 residues long. The V gene's germline CDR1 is LNHNV and CDR2 YYDKDF (reference sequence). V lost 8 bases and J 1 base, leaving 15 bases between the germline ends. Using reference TRBV15 and TRBJ2-1 for the parts outside the CDR3, the full variable domain is DAMVIQNPRYQVTQFGKPVTLSCSQTLNHNVMYWYQQKSSQAPKLLFHYYDKDFNNEADTPDNFQSRRPNTSFCFLDIRSPGLGDTAMYLCATSRRAGSYNEQFFGPGTRLTVL.